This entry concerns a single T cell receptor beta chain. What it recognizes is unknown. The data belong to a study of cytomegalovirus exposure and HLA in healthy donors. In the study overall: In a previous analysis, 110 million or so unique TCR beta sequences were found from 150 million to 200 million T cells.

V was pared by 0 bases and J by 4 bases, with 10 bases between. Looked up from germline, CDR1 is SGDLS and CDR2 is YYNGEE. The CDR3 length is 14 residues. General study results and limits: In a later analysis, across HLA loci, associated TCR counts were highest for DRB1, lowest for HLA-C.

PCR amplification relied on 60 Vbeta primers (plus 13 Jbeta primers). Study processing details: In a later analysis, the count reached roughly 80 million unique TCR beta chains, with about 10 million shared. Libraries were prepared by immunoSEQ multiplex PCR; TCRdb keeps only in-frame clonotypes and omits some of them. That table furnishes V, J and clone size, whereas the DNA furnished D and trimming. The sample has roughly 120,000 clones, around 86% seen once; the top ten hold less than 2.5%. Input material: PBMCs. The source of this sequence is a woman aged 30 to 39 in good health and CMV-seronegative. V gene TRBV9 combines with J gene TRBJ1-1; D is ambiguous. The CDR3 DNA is TGTGCCAGCAGCGTAGTATTGGGAGGCACTGAAGCTTTCTTT. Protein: CASSVVLGGTEAFF.